These 21 T cell receptor beta chains came from one sample sequenced in a study of blood T cell repertoires in COVID-19. Clones were read by immunoSEQ multiplex PCR, and TCRdb kept only the in-frame ones, dropping some. The sample records around 68,000 clones, nearly 90% being singletons. Sequences were obtained from peripheral blood. The receptors here all came from a man aged 45-65 years with active COVID-19.

This clone was observed once. V usage is TRBV7-9 and J usage is TRBJ1-1; 9 bases are a match to TRBD1. The trim removed 6 bases at V and 11 bases at J, leaving 10 bases unmatched. Germline lookup yields CDR1 SEHNR and CDR2 FQNEAQ (reference sequence). This CDR3 is 13 amino acids long. The CDR3 region is CASSYDRGEVAFF. In DNA form, the CDR3 reads TGTGCCAGCAGTTATGACAGGGGGGAGGTCGCTTTCTTT.

V gene TRBV5-6 combines with J gene TRBJ1-5, with D uncertain. This CDR3 region has 12 residues. Germline V lookup: CDR1 SGHDT, CDR2 YYEEEE. Deletions cut 2 bases from V and 4 bases from J, with 4 bases between. CDR3 amino acids: CASSFFNQPQHF. CDR3 in DNA: TGTGCCAGCAGCTTCTTTAATCAGCCCCAGCATTTT.

The V and J genes are TRBV6-5 and TRBJ2-3; D uncertain. The CDR3 runs to 12 residues. Per germline, CDR1 MNHEY and CDR2 SVGAGI. V lost 6 bases to trimming and J lost 6 bases, with 10 bases between them. This CDR3 is CASSKQRDTQYF. DNA of the CDR3: TGTGCCAGCAGCAAGCAGAGGGATACGCAGTATTTT.

J is TRBJ2-7 and V is TRBV18, with a tentative D call TRBD2 (5 bases). Between the trimmed V and J ends, which lost 6 bases and 3 bases, there was a span of 15 bases. There are 14 residues in the CDR3. In germline, CDR1 is KGHSH, CDR2 LQKENI. This CDR3 is CASSSRGWDYEQYF. CDR3 nucleotide sequence: TGTGCCAGCTCCTCTAGAGGGTGGGACTACGAGCAGTACTTC.

The chain couples TRBV19 to TRBJ1-1, with TRBD1 matching over 7 bases. CDR1 is LNHDA and CDR2 is SQIVND in the germline V gene (reference sequence). The CDR3 runs to 14 residues. V was clipped by 4 bases and J by 5 bases; unmatched bases: 7. The CDR3 region is CASSTTGKGTEAFF. The DNA for the CDR3 is TGTGCCAGTAGTACGACAGGGAAGGGAACTGAAGCTTTCTTT.

This rearrangement joins TRBV19 to TRBJ1-1; 7 positions match TRBD1. CDR1 and CDR2 (germline): LNHDA, SQIVND (reference sequence). This CDR3 is 15 amino acids long. J gave up 5 bases and V 7 bases, and 13 bases lay outside the gene matches. CDR3 DNA sequence: TGTGCCAGTACCCCATGGGCAGGGGGTTTTACTGAAGCTTTCTTT. Encoded protein: CASTPWAGGFTEAFF.

The chain links TRBV11-3 to TRBJ2-2; D possibly corresponds to TRBD1 (5 bases). The CDR3 is made up of 18 amino acids. CDR1 is SGHNT, CDR2 YENEEA, per germline. The V end was cut by 3 bases, the J end by 4 bases, with 21 bases between. The CDR3 region has the DNA TGTGCCAGCAGCTTTTCTCCCCCAGGGATAGTTGGCACCGGGGAGCTGTTTTTT. As protein: CASSFSPPGIVGTGELFF.

The rearrangement uses TRBV5-8 and TRBJ1-5; 12 positions match TRBD1. Losses at the gene ends were 0 bases for V and 1 base for J; bases not matched to a gene: 11. This CDR3 has 20 residues. Germline loops: CDR1 SGHTS, CDR2 YDEGEE. Here the CDR3 reads CASSLAFGTGGLRSNQPQHF. In DNA, the CDR3 is TGTGCCAGCAGCTTGGCCTTTGGGACAGGGGGCTTAAGGAGCAATCAGCCCCAGCATTTT. The full variable domain, completed using reference TRBV5-8 and TRBJ1-5, is EAGVTQSPTHLIKTRGQQATLRCSPISGHTSVYWYQQALGLGLQFLLWYDEGEERNRGNFPPRFSGRQFPNYSSELNVNALELEDSALYLCASSLAFGTGGLRSNQPQHFGDGTRLSIL.

The rearrangement joins TRBV30 to TRBJ2-3, with 9 bases matching TRBD2. Germline lookup yields CDR1 GTSNPN and CDR2 SVGIG (reference sequence). This CDR3 contains 17 residues. Losses at the gene ends were 3 bases for V and 1 base for J; bases not matched to a gene: 11. The CDR3 DNA reads TGTGCCTGGAGCCCTTCTATAAAGCGGGGGGGCACAGATACGCAGTATTTT. This encodes CAWSPSIKRGGTDTQYF.

The chain couples TRBV7-3 to TRBJ2-3, with TRBD2 identical over 7 bases. The V segment lost 5 bases and the J segment 5 bases; nucleotides outside the gene matches: 10. Germline CDR1 and CDR2: SGHTA and FQGTGA. This CDR3 contains 15 residues. CDR3 region: CASSPQAGLGDTQYF. Here the CDR3 DNA reads TGTGCCAGCAGCCCACAAGCGGGGTTAGGAGATACGCAGTATTTT.

V and J are TRBV5-6 and TRBJ1-1, with D possibly TRBD1 on 5 matching bases. V was cut by 1 base and J by 5 bases, with 12 bases left in between. The CDR3 loop spans 14 amino acids. Germline assignment: CDR1 SGHDT and CDR2 YYEEEE. CDR3 sequence: CASSLPSRVTEAFF. CDR3 bases: TGTGCCAGCAGCTTGCCTTCCAGGGTTACTGAAGCTTTCTTT.

This chain joins TRBV9 and TRBJ2-1, with D tentatively TRBD2 (5 bases). Germline values: CDR1 SGDLS, CDR2 YYNGEE. This CDR3 has 14 residues. V dropped 3 bases and J dropped 1 base, with 8 bases sitting between them. DNA of the CDR3: TGTGCCAGCAGCGACGGGGTTTCCTACAATGAGCAGTTCTTC. Amino acids: CASSDGVSYNEQFF.

This clone showed up just once. CDR3 coding DNA: TGTGCCAGCAGCCCCTTGGCGGGGTTAGGCTCCTACAATGAGCAGTTCTTC. Protein: CASSPLAGLGSYNEQFF. The chain links TRBV14 to TRBJ2-1; tentative D call: TRBD2 (6 bases). V was shortened by 4 bases and J by 0 bases, with 16 bases between the two germline ends. CDR3 size: 17 residues. The germline V gene has CDR1 SGHDN and CDR2 FVKESK.

This clone has just a few counts. J is TRBJ2-7 and V is TRBV3-1 (or the pseudogene TRBV3-2); D may be TRBD2 (6 bases). With 10 bases removed from V and 5 bases from J, the gap between germline ends came to 12 bases. Germline CDR1 LGHDT, CDR2 YNNKEL (reference sequence). CDR3 length: 11 amino acids. CDR3 sequence reads: CATDTGDEQYF. The CDR3 bases are TGTGCCACCGACACGGGGGACGAGCAGTACTTC.

The CDR3 nucleotides are TGTGCCAGCAGTGATAACGGTGGCAATCAGCCCCAGCATTTT. The encoded protein is CASSDNGGNQPQHF. V is TRBV6-1 and J is TRBJ1-5; D is uncertain. The CDR3 loop spans 14 amino acids. With 3 bases removed from V and 2 bases from J, the gap between germline ends came to 8 bases. Germline V CDR1 and CDR2: MNHNS, SASEGT.

This clone was counted once. V usage is TRBV29-1 and J usage is TRBJ1-4; weak D call: TRBD1 (5 bases). The CDR3 is made up of 14 amino acids. Germline V gene data show CDR1 as SQVTM and CDR2 as ANQGSEA. The V gene lost 6 bases and the J gene lost 0 bases, with 11 bases spanning the gap. For the CDR3, the DNA is TGCAGCGTGCCCGACAGCGCAACTAATGAAAAACTGTTTTTT. This translates into CSVPDSATNEKLFF.

The genes are TRBV5-1 and TRBJ2-2; 8 nucleotides agree with TRBD2. V gave up 4 bases and J gave up 2 bases; unmatched junction bases: 7. The germline V gene encodes CDR1 SGHRS and CDR2 YFSETQ. The CDR3 extends over 16 amino acids. The CDR3 is CASSPLAGPNTGELFF. The CDR3 DNA sequence: TGCGCCAGCAGCCCGTTAGCGGGGCCAAACACCGGGGAGCTGTTTTTT. The variable domain in full, completed from reference TRBV5-1 and TRBJ2-2, reads KAGVTQTPRYLIKTRGQQVTLSCSPISGHRSVSWYQQTPGQGLQFLFEYFSETQRNKGNFPGRFSGRQFSNSRSEMNVSTLELGDSALYLCASSPLAGPNTGELFFGEGSRLTVL.

For the CDR3, the DNA is TGTGCCAGCAGCCAAACAGGGCCTGGGGCCAACGTCCTGACTTTC. Translation: CASSQTGPGANVLTF. This chain links TRBV5-4 with TRBJ2-6; D perhaps matches TRBD1 (6 bases). Germline V CDR1 and CDR2: SGHNT, YYREEE (reference sequence). V was shortened by 4 bases and J by 2 bases, with 10 bases between the two germline ends. CDR3 length: 15 residues.

This chain joins TRBV6-2 or TRBV6-3 and TRBJ2-7, with 9 nucleotides matching TRBD2. J was trimmed by 6 bases and V by 4 bases; bases with no gene match: 10. The germline V gene has CDR1 MNHEY and CDR2 SVGEGT. The CDR3 has 15 residues. The CDR3 spells CASSSDRLAVGEQYF. The CDR3 nucleotides are TGTGCCAGCAGTTCCGATAGACTAGCGGTTGGCGAGCAGTACTTC.

This chain joins TRBV5-1 and TRBJ2-7, with D maybe TRBD1 (5 bases). Trimming pared 10 bases from V and 2 bases from J, leaving 16 bases between. The CDR3 has 13 amino acids. Germline CDR1 and CDR2: SGHRS and YFSETQ. The CDR3 loop is CAVLRKGTYEQYF. CDR3 in DNA: TGCGCCGTCCTCAGGAAGGGGACCTACGAGCAGTACTTC.

By sample share, this clone is medium-sized. The chain recombines TRBV6-5 with TRBJ1-1; 9 bases are a match to TRBD1. Looked up from germline, CDR1 is MNHEY and CDR2 is SVGAGI. The CDR3 consists of 15 residues. V trimming: 5 bases; J trimming: 6 bases; junction bases outside the gene matches: 10. Written as DNA, the CDR3 is TGTGCCAGCAGTAACCGGGACAGGGAGGGGGCTGAAGCTTTCTTT. This codes for CASSNRDREGAEAFF.